The entry below describes one T cell receptor beta chain. Its antigen is as yet unknown. It was RNA transcripts that yielded the amplified TCR beta CDR3 regions. First-round RT-PCR of the TCR CDR3 relied on the HTBI primer set. Each CDR3 protein is one row after TCRdb ran MiXCR on the multiplex PCR reads. The sample shows a few hundred thousand distinct CDR3 sequences, approximately 14% of them seen only once. This record comes from a study of T cells in Graves' hyperthyroidism and ophthalmopathy. CDR3 length equals 14 residues. V was clipped by 4 bases and J by 3 bases, with 13 bases between them. Germline loops: CDR1 GTSNPN, CDR2 SVGIG (reference sequence). Any patient presenting with uncontrolled infection, other autoimmune disease, pregnancy or lactation was left out. Diagnoses rested on clinical symptoms, serum thyroxine and TRAb, thyroid ultrasound and orbital computed tomography. Study results and caveats: Ophthalmopathy and stable hyperthyroidism were separated by a 13 V-J model. Before onset, ophthalmopathy was predicted by the model a median around 6 months earlier.

This receptor was identified in a woman aged 18-29 years with Graves' hyperthyroidism that later progressed to Graves' ophthalmopathy. The rearrangement links TRBV30 to TRBJ1-3; no reliable D call. What was sequenced was blood. In nucleotides, the CDR3 is TGTGCCTGGACGCCCGGAGGCGGTGGAAACACCATATATTTT. This encodes CAWTPGGGGNTIYF.